The 27 T cell receptor beta chains given below trace back to one sample, sequenced in a study of monozygotic twins with inflammatory bowel disease. From its re-call of the 5' RACE reads, TCRdb lists each CDR3 protein once, without DNA. The record lists approximately 400,000 distinct CDR3 sequences, of which the ten most abundant hold 2% to 3%. Sequences were obtained from blood. These receptors all come from a human donor with ulcerative colitis or Crohn's disease, or a healthy co-twin of an affected twin (not recorded which).

The J gene is TRBJ1-1, the V gene TRBV24-1; TCRdb proposes TRBD1, but this gene call is untestable without DNA. From germline, CDR1 is KGHDR and CDR2 SFDVKD. The CDR3 covers 13 residues. The CDR3 protein is CATSESQGTEAFF.

The V call is TRBV4-1, the J call TRBJ2-7. Germline CDR1 and CDR2: MGHRA and YSYEKL. This CDR3 spans 17 amino acids. CDR3 amino acids: CASSQEYETGFSYEQYF.

The chain has TRBV7-7 and TRBJ2-7; absent DNA, TCRdb's TRBD1 call cannot be checked. The CDR3 runs to 14 residues. From germline, CDR1 is SSHAT and CDR2 FNYEAQ (reference sequence). The CDR3 here is CASSLDRLAYEQYF.

The rearrangement joins TRBV12-3 or TRBV12-4 to TRBJ2-1; absent DNA, TCRdb's TRBD2 call cannot be checked. The CDR3 has 14 residues. CDR3 sequence reads: CASSLQLASHEQFF.

This CDR3 reads CASKIASSEDTQYF. This chain uses TRBV19 with TRBJ2-3. This CDR3 region has 14 residues. The V gene's germline CDR1 is LNHDA and CDR2 SQIVND (reference sequence).

V gene TRBV7-8 combines with J gene TRBJ2-2; TCRdb's assignment of TRBD1 cannot be checked, as there is no DNA. There are 16 residues in the CDR3. Germline V gives CDR1 SGHVS, CDR2 FQNEAQ. CDR3 residues: CASSPTGTGGTGELFF.

The chain joins TRBV6-5 to TRBJ1-2; lacking DNA, the TRBD1 call made by TCRdb goes unchecked. Germline V CDR1 and CDR2: MNHEY, SVGAGI. The CDR3 length is 15 residues. The CDR3 sequence is CASSSTGTGVYGYTF.

The rearrangement links TRBV19 to TRBJ1-4; the D call from TCRdb, TRBD1, cannot be confirmed without DNA. This CDR3 is 14 amino acids long. The germline V gene has CDR1 LNHDA and CDR2 SQIVND (reference sequence). CDR3 protein: CASIPTGTSEKLFF.

This chain connects TRBV20-1 to TRBJ1-3. CDR3 length: 12 residues. CDR1 is DFQATT, CDR2 SNEGSKA, per germline (reference sequence). The CDR3 sequence is CSARASGNTIYF.

The J gene is TRBJ2-1, the V gene TRBV24-1; TCRdb picks TRBD1, but there is no DNA to check that call. Germline V gives CDR1 KGHDR, CDR2 SFDVKD. There are 12 residues in the CDR3. The CDR3 loop is CATSRGVGEQFF.

The chain combines TRBV14 with TRBJ1-6. Germline-derived CDR1 and CDR2 are SGHDN and FVKESK. CDR3 length: 15 residues. CDR3 sequence: CASSQGRAYNSPLHF. The full variable domain, completed using reference TRBV14 and TRBJ1-6, is EAGVTQFPSHSVIEKGQTVTLRCDPISGHDNLYWYRRVMGKEIKFLLHFVKESKQDESGMPNNRFLAERTGGTYSTLKVQPAELEDSGVYFCASSQGRAYNSPLHFGNGTRLTVT.

The chain joins TRBV7-2 to TRBJ2-3; absent DNA, TCRdb's TRBD1 call cannot be checked. There are 15 residues in the CDR3. The germline V gene encodes CDR1 SGHTA and CDR2 FQGNSA. CDR3 residues: CASSQGGRSTDTQYF.

This chain uses TRBV12-3 or TRBV12-4 with TRBJ2-7; TCRdb reports TRBD2, a call that lacks DNA to check it against. The CDR3 has 13 amino acids. This CDR3 reads CASSPRLTYEQYF.

The genes are TRBV6-2 or TRBV6-3 and TRBJ2-7. CDR1 and CDR2 (germline): MNHEY, SVGEGT. This CDR3 region has 13 residues. The CDR3 sequence is CASSYAGTYEQYF.

This chain joins TRBV14 and TRBJ2-1; TCRdb selects TRBD2, and the lack of DNA leaves this call unchecked. The germline V gene has CDR1 SGHDN and CDR2 FVKESK. The CDR3 has 17 residues. Here the CDR3 reads CASSQNAGLDTYNEQFF.

This chain connects TRBV9 to TRBJ1-2; TCRdb returns TRBD1, unconfirmable since there is no DNA. CDR3 length equals 16 residues. Germline V gene sequence: CDR1 SGDLS, CDR2 YYNGEE. This CDR3 reads CASSVDPGTDTYGYTF.

The V call is TRBV20-1, the J call TRBJ1-5; without DNA, the TCRdb call of TRBD1 cannot be checked. Germline CDR1 is DFQATT and CDR2 is SNEGSKA (reference sequence). CDR3 length equals 13 residues. The CDR3 loop reads CSARLQGWQPQHF.

CDR3 loop: CASSQGITGSTDTQYF. The chain carries TRBV3-1 and TRBJ2-3; TCRdb's assignment of TRBD1 cannot be checked, as there is no DNA. CDR3 size: 16 residues. The germline CDR1 and CDR2 sequences are LGHDT and YNNKEL (reference sequence).

The chain uses TRBV7-2 and TRBJ2-7; TCRdb's assignment of TRBD1 cannot be checked, as there is no DNA. The CDR3 has 15 residues. CDR1 and CDR2 from the germline V gene are SGHTA and FQGNSA. The CDR3 spells CASSLEGSPDYEQYF. Combining the CDR3 with reference TRBV7-2 and TRBJ2-7 gives the whole variable domain GAGVSQSPSNKVTEKGKDVELRCDPISGHTALYWYRQSLGQGLEFLIYFQGNSAPDKSGLPSDRFSAERTGGSVSTLTIQRTQQEDSAVYLCASSLEGSPDYEQYFGPGTRLTVT.

This chain links TRBV7-2 with TRBJ2-1. The length of the CDR3 is 13 residues. Germline V lookup: CDR1 SGHTA, CDR2 FQGNSA. The CDR3 sequence is CASSYTKENEQFF.

The chain combines TRBV18 with TRBJ2-4. The length of the CDR3 is 14 residues. Looked up from germline, CDR1 is KGHSH and CDR2 is LQKENI. CDR3 sequence: CASSPQGAKNIQYF.

This rearrangement joins TRBV5-1 to TRBJ2-2; TCRdb names TRBD1, which stays unverified in the absence of DNA. The CDR3 contains 14 residues. Germline V CDR1 and CDR2: SGHRS, YFSETQ. The CDR3 sequence: CASRGAGNTGELFF.

The chain couples TRBV7-2 to TRBJ1-1; the TCRdb call, TRBD1, lacks DNA for checking. CDR1 and CDR2 (germline): SGHTA, FQGNSA. This CDR3 region has 15 residues. The CDR3 sequence: CASSLLPGGGTEAFF.

This chain joins TRBV27 and TRBJ2-1; TCRdb indicates TRBD1, and absent DNA this call remains unverified. This CDR3 is 13 amino acids long. The germline gives CDR1 MNHEY, CDR2 SMNVEV (reference sequence). CDR3 sequence: CASSLGEDNEQFF.

V gene TRBV10-3 combines with J gene TRBJ2-5. The CDR3 sequence is 14 residues long. Looked up from germline, CDR1 is ENHRY and CDR2 is SYGVKD. CDR3 residues: CAISESTGSETQYF.

The chain is built from TRBV24-1 and TRBJ2-5; TCRdb's assignment of TRBD1 cannot be checked, as there is no DNA. CDR3 size: 15 residues. Per the germline V gene, CDR1 is KGHDR and CDR2 is SFDVKD. The CDR3 loop is CATSDLLTSGETQYF.

The gene calls are TRBV6-2 or TRBV6-3 and TRBJ2-4; the TCRdb D gene call, TRBD2, has no DNA to confirm it. This CDR3 has 14 amino acids. Germline V gene lookup returns CDR1 MNHEY and CDR2 SVGEGT. The CDR3 region is CASSLPGGKNIQYF.